Listed here are 21 T cell receptor beta chains from one sample, sequenced in a study of T cells in Graves' hyperthyroidism and ophthalmopathy. The investigators amplified TCR beta CDR3 regions from RNA transcripts. HTBI primers were used for first-round RT-PCR of the TCR CDR3. TCRdb called the multiplex PCR reads again in MiXCR, with one record for every CDR3 protein. The sample shows 50,000 to 55,000 distinct CDR3 sequences, approximately 48% of them seen only once. The specimen was blood. The receptors stem from a woman aged 45-59 years with Graves' ophthalmopathy.

This chain joins TRBV30 and TRBJ2-7, with TRBD1 identical over 9 bases. The junction had 7 bases not matched to a gene; V was cut back by 8 bases and J by 5 bases. Germline lookup yields CDR1 GTSNPN and CDR2 SVGIG (reference sequence). The CDR3 runs 12 residues. CDR3 in amino acids: CARGQGGDEQYF. CDR3 DNA: TGTGCCCGGGGACAGGGAGGTGACGAGCAGTACTTC.

This clonotype was counted many times. V usage is TRBV4-3 and J usage is TRBJ1-2; D ambiguous. Between the trimmed V and J ends, which lost 0 bases and 0 bases, there was a span of 8 bases. Germline CDR1 is LGHNA and CDR2 is YSLEER. This CDR3 contains 15 residues. The DNA of the CDR3 is TGCGCCAGCAGCCAAGATCCGGTTACTAACTATGGCTACACCTTC. Encoded protein: CASSQDPVTNYGYTF.

Turning to this clonotype: Being one base from a much bigger clone, this may be a read error. V gene TRBV5-4 combines with J gene TRBJ1-1; TRBD1 matches at 10 bases. The CDR3 is made up of 16 amino acids. Germline V gives CDR1 SGHNT, CDR2 YYREEE (reference sequence). V was clipped by 4 bases and J by 4 bases; unmatched bases: 10. The chain's CDR3 is CASSTVDRGMSTEAFF. The CDR3 DNA sequence: TGTGCCAGCAGCACCGTGGACAGGGGGATGAGCACTGAAGCTTTCTTT.

This clonotype was detected ten times or more. This chain uses TRBV7-9 with TRBJ2-7, with TRBD1 matching 8 bases. The junction had 3 bases not matched to a gene; V was cut back by 5 bases and J by 0 bases. Germline CDR1 reads SEHNR; CDR2 reads FQNEAQ (reference sequence). This CDR3 spans 14 amino acids. CDR3 DNA: TGTGCCAGCAGCATCGACAGGGGCTCCTACGAGCAGTACTTC. Its protein product is CASSIDRGSYEQYF. The full variable domain, completed using reference TRBV7-9 and TRBJ2-7, is DTGVSQNPRHKITKRGQNVTFRCDPISEHNRLYWYRQTLGQGPEFLTYFQNEAQLEKSRLLSDRFSAERPKGSFSTLEIQRTEQGDSAMYLCASSIDRGSYEQYFGPGTRLTVT.

This clonotype was recorded once. A junction end diverges from the germline sequence, so it may reflect a read error. The rearrangement joins TRBV19 to TRBJ2-3; possibly TRBD2 for D (5 bases). Per the germline V gene, CDR1 is LNHDA and CDR2 is SQIVND (reference sequence). The CDR3 extends over 13 amino acids. CDR3 region: CASKIGKADTRYF. CDR3 coding DNA: TGTGCCAGTAAAATCGGGAAGGCAGATACGCGGTATTTT.

The rearrangement uses TRBV20-1 and TRBJ2-3; D not resolved. V dropped 6 bases and J dropped 1 base, with 8 bases sitting between them. Germline V lookup: CDR1 DFQATT, CDR2 SNEGSKA (reference sequence). There are 12 residues in the CDR3. The CDR3 nucleotides are TGCAGTGCCGCCCAGGGCACAGATACGCAGTATTTT. Translation: CSAAQGTDTQYF.

In regard to this clonotype: The conserved closing phenylalanine or tryptophan is absent in this CDR3, likely reflecting a read error. The chain recombines TRBV6-2 or TRBV6-3 with TRBJ2-5; perhaps TRBD1 as D (6 bases). The CDR3 contains 17 residues. The V gene lost 2 bases and the J gene lost 4 bases, with 20 bases spanning the gap. The germline CDR1 and CDR2 sequences are MNHEY and SVGEGT. DNA of the CDR3: TGTGCCAGCAGTTACGAGCCGGGGACACATTACAGAGAGACCCAGTACTGC. Translation: CASSYEPGTHYRETQYC.

This clonotype has more than one count but fewer than ten. A read error is possible here, since a much larger clone lies one base away. The rearrangement links TRBV5-6 to TRBJ1-1, with 8 nucleotides matching TRBD1. Germline loops: CDR1 SGHDT, CDR2 YYEEEE. This CDR3 has 16 amino acids. Trimming cost V 5 bases and J 3 bases; bases outside gene matches: 12. CDR3 nucleotide sequence: TGTGCCAGCAGGAACCGGGACAGGATTTTAGACACTGAAGCTTTCTTT. Its translation: CASRNRDRILDTEAFF.

This clonotype was seen many times. The rearrangement uses TRBV20-1 and TRBJ2-1; 10 nucleotides agree with TRBD2. Germline trimming cut 3 bases from V and 7 bases from J; bases unmatched to any gene: 3. Germline-derived CDR1 and CDR2 are DFQATT and SNEGSKA (reference sequence). The CDR3 contains 13 residues. CDR3 residues: CSASLTSGNEQFF. CDR3 DNA: TGCAGTGCTAGTTTGACTAGCGGGAATGAGCAGTTCTTC.

The V call is TRBV4-3, the J call TRBJ1-5, with D maybe TRBD1 (5 bases). Between the trimmed V and J ends, which lost 0 bases and 6 bases, there was a span of 15 bases. The germline CDR1 and CDR2 sequences are LGHNA and YSLEER. The CDR3 loop spans 16 amino acids. The CDR3 DNA sequence: TGCGCCAGCAGCCAAGAACCCCGACAGAGGTTTCAGCCCCAGCATTTT. This codes for CASSQEPRQRFQPQHF.

With respect to this clonotype: The CDR3 does not close with the conserved phenylalanine or tryptophan, likely indicating a read error. The J gene is TRBJ1-5, the V gene TRBV20-1, with D uncertain. The CDR3 spans 13 residues. Per the germline V gene, CDR1 is DFQATT and CDR2 is SNEGSKA (reference sequence). DNA for the CDR3: TGCAGTGCTAGGAGGGCAGATAATCGGCCCCAGCATTAT. Amino acid sequence: CSARRADNRPQHY.

The rearrangement joins TRBV10-2 to TRBJ2-7, with 9 bases that match TRBD1. This CDR3 has 15 residues. V shed 6 bases, J shed 3 bases, and the junction held 9 bases outside the gene matches. Per the germline V gene, CDR1 is WSHSY and CDR2 is SAAADI. The CDR3 DNA sequence: TGCGCCAGCAGAGCCTCCGGGACAGGGAGCTACGAGCAGTACTTC. Translation: CASRASGTGSYEQYF.

This clonotype is medium-sized (0.01 to 0.1%) within its sample. The chain couples TRBV7-9 to TRBJ1-6; D may be TRBD1 (6 bases). Germline V CDR1 and CDR2: SEHNR, FQNEAQ (reference sequence). V lost 10 bases to trimming and J lost 7 bases, with 17 bases between them. CDR3 length: 14 residues. CDR3 residues: CATQDGTPNSPLHF. The CDR3 DNA is TGTGCCACCCAAGATGGGACACCGAATTCACCCCTCCACTTT.

The chain couples TRBV7-2 to TRBJ2-5, with 13 bases fitting TRBD2. The CDR3 totals 17 residues. The trim removed 0 bases at V and 5 bases at J, leaving 6 bases unmatched. Germline V gene sequence: CDR1 SGHTA, CDR2 FQGNSA. DNA of the CDR3: TGTGCCAGCAGCTTAGCCCCGGGACTAGCGGGGATGGAGACCCAGTACTTC. Translation gives CASSLAPGLAGMETQYF. The full variable domain, in which reference TRBV7-2 and TRBJ2-5 provide the parts outside the CDR3, is GAGVSQSPSNKVTEKGKDVELRCDPISGHTALYWYRQSLGQGLEFLIYFQGNSAPDKSGLPSDRFSAERTGGSVSTLTIQRTQQEDSAVYLCASSLAPGLAGMETQYFGPGTRLLVL.

This clonotype showed up many times. The CDR3 coding sequence is TGCAGTGCTCCCCTGGGCAGCCTCTATGGCTACACCTTC. Protein sequence: CSAPLGSLYGYTF. The chain links TRBV20-1 to TRBJ1-2; D is undetermined. The CDR3 has 13 amino acids. Germline CDR1 is DFQATT and CDR2 is SNEGSKA (reference sequence). V dropped 5 bases and J dropped 4 bases, with 14 bases sitting between them.

This clonotype was seen repeatedly, ten times or more. The rearrangement links TRBV6-4 to TRBJ1-1, with 7 bases fitting TRBD1. V shed 5 bases and J 2 bases; nucleotides not matched to a gene: 11. The germline V gene encodes CDR1 MRHNA and CDR2 SNTAGT. The CDR3 is made up of 16 amino acids. Written as DNA, the CDR3 is TGTGCCAGCAGTTTCCAGCCGGGACAGAGAAACACTGAAGCTTTCTTT. It codes for CASSFQPGQRNTEAFF.

This clonotype was recorded at least ten times. A much larger clone is a single base away; this may be a read error. This chain uses TRBV20-1 with TRBJ2-7; D gene unclear. The CDR3 totals 14 residues. The germline V gene encodes CDR1 DFQATT and CDR2 SNEGSKA (reference sequence). Trimming cost V 6 bases and J 3 bases, with 18 bases left between them. The CDR3 coding sequence is TGCAGTGCAGCGACACCCGCAGCCGACTACGAGCAGTACTTC. Its translation is CSAATPAADYEQYF.

A remark on this clonotype: The conserved closing phenylalanine or tryptophan is absent in this CDR3, likely reflecting a read error. This chain links TRBV19 with TRBJ1-2, with a tentative D call TRBD1 (5 bases). This CDR3 is 14 amino acids long. Looked up from germline, CDR1 is LNHDA and CDR2 is SQIVND (reference sequence). The CDR3 protein is CVSSLGTGMGGYTL. CDR3 bases: TGTGTCAGTAGTCTCGGGACGGGAATGGGTGGCTACACCTTA.

This chain links TRBV20-1 with TRBJ2-7, with 9 bases that match TRBD2. V lost 6 bases and J lost 2; bases outside the gene matches: 11. Germline CDR1 DFQATT, CDR2 SNEGSKA (reference sequence). The CDR3 sequence is 15 residues long. The CDR3 DNA sequence: TGCAGTGCGACCCCTCAGCGGGGGGCAACCTACGAGCAGTACTTC. Translating it yields CSATPQRGATYEQYF.

The J gene is TRBJ1-2, the V gene TRBV7-2; 7 bases fit TRBD1. The CDR3 covers 13 residues. Germline V gives CDR1 SGHTA, CDR2 FQGNSA. Losses at the gene ends were 4 bases for V and 5 bases for J; bases not matched to a gene: 4. The CDR3 sequence: CASSSQGRYGYTF. The CDR3 DNA sequence: TGTGCCAGCAGCTCACAGGGGAGGTATGGCTACACCTTC.

This clonotype was picked up many times. This chain uses TRBV6-2 or TRBV6-3 with TRBJ2-5; 11 nucleotides line up with TRBD2. Trimming at V came to 4 bases and at J to 0 bases, leaving 4 bases not matched to a gene. CDR1 is MNHEY and CDR2 is SVGEGT in the germline V gene. This CDR3 is built from 16 residues. The CDR3 loop is CASSWGLAVYQETQYF. CDR3 coding DNA: TGTGCCAGCAGTTGGGGACTAGCGGTATACCAAGAGACCCAGTACTTC.